The T cell receptor beta chain described here comes from a study of shared clonotypes between healthy human individuals. This clone was observed a few times. This CDR3 contains 14 residues. Germline V lookup: CDR1 MDHEN, CDR2 SYDVKM. The germline V and J ends were trimmed by 3 bases and 6 bases, with 14 bases remaining between them. Each of the donors was a healthy adult who was HIV-negative and had not had a recent acute infection or vaccination. Assay used: immunoSEQ multiplex PCR; TCRdb lists only in-frame clones, some missing. This sample has about 490,000 clones, with 75% to 85% found just once. Sequenced material: PBMCs. The receptor was derived from a woman aged 40-49 years in good health. Some clones in this sample may be carry-over from other donors' samples. The chain combines TRBV28 with TRBJ1-1, with D unresolved. The CDR3 sequence: CASSFSGEVAEAFF. The DNA for the CDR3 is TGTGCCAGCAGTTTCTCTGGCGAGGTAGCTGAAGCTTTCTTT.